What follows is one T cell receptor beta chain and its context. Its antigen is currently unknown. This specimen comes from a study of CD8+ T cells in alopecia areata. Study-wide background: The study gave tofacitinib for 6 to 18 months, then 6 months off drug. General study findings and limits: During tofacitinib treatment, many expanded lesional clones remained in scalp and blood. Lesional scalp, especially alopecia totalis/universalis, showed higher clonality than normal scalp.

Specified treatment: oral pan-JAK inhibitor, 5-10 mg twice daily. Sampling of alopecia areata patients yielded lesional scalp punch biopsies as well as peripheral blood. Germline CDR1 and CDR2: MNHEY and SMNVEV (reference sequence). CDR3 size: 12 residues. The V end was cut by 2 bases, the J end by 9 bases, with 10 bases between. cDNA prepared by RNA extraction and subsequent reverse transcription served as the template for sequencing. Using immunoSEQ multiplex PCR, the repertoire was profiled, and TCRdb retains in-frame clones only, with some absent. The sample has roughly 100,000 clones; approximately 84% are singletons.

The rearrangement links TRBV27 to TRBJ1-2, with D maybe TRBD1 (5 bases). The sequenced sample was CD8+ T cells sorted from blood, obtained around week 30, from a patient treated with tofacitinib. This sequence was found in a human donor with alopecia areata. CDR3: CASSLRGGRYTF. The DNA for the CDR3 is TGTGCCAGCAGTTTACGTGGGGGACGCTACACCTTC.